Below are 5 T cell receptor beta chains sequenced from a single sample in a study of shared clonotypes between healthy human individuals. Clones were sequenced by immunoSEQ multiplex PCR, and TCRdb holds only the in-frame ones, with some missing. In the table there are over 700,000 clones, 55% to 80% of which are singletons. The specimen was memory CD4+ T cells sorted from blood. As to subset: CD45RA-negative fraction. The receptors shown here come from a woman aged 30 to 39 in good health.

The chain employs TRBV6-5 and TRBJ2-2; 7 nucleotides match TRBD1. V was pared by 4 bases and J by 6 bases, with 8 bases of the junction left unmatched. Germline V gene data show CDR1 as MNHEY and CDR2 as SVGAGI. This CDR3 region has 15 residues. CDR3 residues: CASSWRTGGAGELFF. The CDR3 DNA reads TGTGCCAGCAGTTGGAGGACAGGAGGCGCCGGGGAGCTGTTTTTT.

The chain employs TRBV4-1 and TRBJ1-5; unclear D gene. CDR1 MGHRA and CDR2 YSYEKL come from the germline V gene. CDR3 length: 17 residues. V gave up 4 bases and J gave up 0 bases, with 16 bases separating them. CDR3 region: CASSPPGLTHSNQPQHF. Written as DNA, the CDR3 is TGCGCCAGCAGCCCACCCGGACTGACGCATAGCAATCAGCCCCAGCATTTT.

The gene calls are TRBV2 and TRBJ1-5, with D unclear. Germline V CDR1 and CDR2: SNHLY, FYNNEI. Trimming shortened V by 6 bases and J by 7 bases, and 16 bases separated the two germline ends. The CDR3 is 14 residues long. The CDR3 DNA reads TGTGCCAGCAGCAAAACAGCAACATACCAGCCCCAGCATTTT. This sequence encodes CASSKTATYQPQHF. Supplemented by reference TRBV2 and TRBJ1-5, the full variable domain reads EPEVTQTPSHQVTQMGQEVILRCVPISNHLYFYWYRQILGQKVEFLVSFYNNEISEKSEIFDDQFSVERPDGSNFTLKIRSTKLEDSAMYFCASSKTATYQPQHFGDGTRLSIL.

This clone was detected a few times. The sample holds other DNA sequences that translate to the same CDR3. CDR3: CASSLGTGGDEQFF. The CDR3, as DNA: TGCGCCAGCAGCCTGGGGACAGGGGGCGATGAGCAGTTCTTC. This chain connects TRBV5-1 to TRBJ2-1, with 12 bases aligning to TRBD1. J gave up 8 bases and V 4 bases, and 4 bases lay outside the gene matches. Germline CDR1 SGHRS, CDR2 YFSETQ. CDR3 length equals 14 residues.

This clone was seen many times. This chain connects TRBV5-8 to TRBJ2-2; 7 nucleotides match TRBD2. J gave up 2 bases and V 1 base, and 11 bases lay outside the gene matches. Germline CDR1 and CDR2: SGHTS and YDEGEE. The CDR3 covers 18 residues. The CDR3 reads CASSLTLTSDSNTGELFF. CDR3 nucleotides: TGTGCCAGCAGCTTGACACTCACTAGCGATTCAAACACCGGGGAGCTGTTTTTT.